The rows below give T cell receptor beta chains drawn from one sample of a study of blood T cell repertoires in COVID-19. Assay: immunoSEQ multiplex PCR; the TCRdb copy retains only in-frame clones and omits some. The sample yields approximately 360,000 clones, roughly 87% seen once. Sequencing was performed on PBMCs or T cells enriched from blood (not recorded which). These receptor sequences come from a woman between 50 and 59 years old who had recovered from COVID-19. The CDR3 runs from the conserved cysteine through the conserved F or W. Each record gives: clone size, J gene, D gene, V gene, CDR3 protein, CDR3 DNA. D genes are given only for firm matches. Only some rows state a clone size, as once, few, many or a class for expanded clones.

.,TRBJ1-1,.,TRBV9,CASSGLTTGPNTEAFF,TGTGCCAGCAGCGGACTGACTACAGGGCCAAACACTGAAGCTTTCTTT
few,TRBJ1-4,TRBD1,TRBV28,CASIEGAGFEKLFF,TGTGCCAGCATTGAGGGGGCGGGGTTCGAAAAACTGTTTTTT
.,TRBJ2-7,TRBD1,TRBV5-4,CASSAGQGYEQYF,TGTGCCAGCAGCGCGGGACAGGGGTACGAGCAGTACTTC
.,TRBJ2-3,TRBD2,TRBV27,CASSEKGAFGLAGFRDTQYF,TGTGCCAGCAGTGAAAAGGGGGCATTCGGACTAGCGGGGTTTAGAGATACGCAGTATTTT
.,TRBJ2-7,.,TRBV6-2/TRBV6-3,CASTPLALGEQYF,TGTGCCAGCACCCCTTTGGCACTAGGAGAGCAGTACTTC
few,TRBJ1-5,.,TRBV3-1/TRBV3-2,CASSPQGSNQPQHF,TGTGCCAGCAGCCCTCAGGGAAGCAATCAGCCCCAGCATTTT
.,TRBJ1-3,.,TRBV5-1,CASSILGQVGNTIYF,TGCGCCAGCAGCATACTGGGCCAAGTGGGAAACACCATATATTTT
.,TRBJ2-6,TRBD1,TRBV6-2/TRBV6-3,CASSTMVIFDRGSSGANVLTF,TGTGCCAGCAGTACGATGGTAATTTTCGACAGGGGCAGCTCTGGGGCCAACGTCCTGACTTTC
.,TRBJ2-6,TRBD1,TRBV19,CASIAGTGGAGANVLTF,TGTGCCAGTATTGCCGGGACAGGGGGTGCGGGGGCCAACGTCCTGACTTTC
.,TRBJ1-1,.,TRBV7-2,CASSLSGSFEAFF,TGTGCCAGCAGCTTATCAGGGTCTTTTGAAGCTTTCTTT
.,TRBJ1-6,TRBD1,TRBV6-5,CASSSGTGMSPLHF,TGTGCCAGCAGCTCCGGGACAGGGATGTCACCCCTCCACTTT
once,TRBJ1-1,.,TRBV30,CAWSAGVSTEAFF,TGTGCCTGGAGTGCGGGGGTGAGCACTGAAGCTTTCTTT
.,TRBJ1-5,.,TRBV10-3,CAIRGDSNQPQHF,TGTGCCATCAGGGGCGATAGCAATCAGCCCCAGCATTTT
.,TRBJ2-1,.,TRBV6-2/TRBV6-3,CASSPLDEQFF,TGTGCCAGCAGCCCCCTTGATGAGCAGTTCTTC
.,TRBJ2-5,.,TRBV7-9,CASAGETQYF,TGTGCCAGCGCCGGGGAGACCCAGTACTTC
.,TRBJ1-4,.,TRBV29-1,CSGTQGLGEKLFF,TGCAGCGGTACTCAGGGTCTCGGCGAAAAACTGTTTTTT
.,TRBJ1-6,.,TRBV3-1/TRBV3-2,CASSQFGQGNSPLHF,TGTGCCAGCAGCCAATTCGGGCAGGGGAATTCACCCCTCCACTTT
.,TRBJ2-1,TRBD2,TRBV7-2,CASSLAGGTGTSGGLYNEQFF,TGTGCCAGCAGCTTAGCGGGAGGAACCGGGACTAGCGGGGGGCTTTACAATGAGCAGTTCTTC
.,TRBJ1-3,.,TRBV9,CASSVITGNTIYF,TGTGCCAGCAGCGTAATAACTGGAAACACCATATATTTT
.,TRBJ2-2,.,TRBV10-3,CATERGRNTGELFF,TGTGCCACAGAACGGGGGAGGAACACCGGGGAGCTGTTTTTT
.,TRBJ1-2,.,TRBV6-2/TRBV6-3,CASSSLQAWGYTF,TGTGCCAGCAGTTCCTTACAGGCGTGGGGCTACACCTTC
.,TRBJ2-7,TRBD1,TRBV29-1,CSVPGQGILTYEQYF,TGCAGCGTCCCAGGACAGGGGATACTAACCTACGAGCAGTACTTC
.,TRBJ1-5,.,TRBV15,CATRGGWSNQPQHF,TGTGCCACCAGGGGGGGTTGGAGCAATCAGCCCCAGCATTTT
.,TRBJ2-1,.,TRBV5-1,CASSHVGGEQFF,TGCGCCAGCAGCCACGTCGGGGGAGAGCAGTTCTTC
.,TRBJ1-4,TRBD1,TRBV15,CATSQGRDSFATNEKLFF,TGTGCCACCAGCCAAGGCAGGGACAGCTTTGCAACTAATGAAAAACTGTTTTTT
.,TRBJ1-2,TRBD1,TRBV6-6,CASSRGQQTNYGYTF,TGTGCCAGCAGCAGGGGACAGCAAACTAACTATGGCTACACCTTC
few,TRBJ2-2,.,TRBV14,CASSQYTSNTGELFF,TGTGCCAGCAGCCAGTACACGTCGAACACCGGGGAGCTGTTTTTT
.,TRBJ1-1,.,TRBV12-5,CASGLVPNSNTEAFF,TGTGCTAGTGGTTTGGTACCGAACTCGAACACTGAAGCTTTCTTT
.,TRBJ1-2,.,TRBV30,CAWSTDRSWYGYTF,TGTGCCTGGAGTACCGACCGGAGTTGGTATGGCTACACCTTC
.,TRBJ2-3,.,TRBV5-1,CASSLGGRITDTQYF,TGCGCCAGCAGCTTGGGAGGGAGGATCACAGATACGCAGTATTTT
.,TRBJ1-2,.,TRBV4-3,CASSQVLGGTYGYTF,TGCGCCAGCAGCCAAGTACTGGGCGGGACCTATGGCTACACCTTC
.,TRBJ2-1,TRBD1,TRBV6-5,CASSYATGRYNEQFF,TGTGCCAGCAGTTACGCGACAGGGCGGTACAATGAGCAGTTCTTC
.,TRBJ2-3,TRBD2,TRBV6-5,CASSYSRRGATDTQYF,TGTGCCAGCAGTTACTCGAGGCGGGGGGCCACAGATACGCAGTATTTT
.,TRBJ2-1,.,TRBV14,CASRGQSSYNEQFF,TGTGCCAGCCGAGGACAAAGCTCCTACAATGAGCAGTTCTTC
.,TRBJ1-1,.,TRBV18,CASSPPSGNTEAFF,TGTGCCAGCTCCCCGCCCAGTGGGAACACTGAAGCTTTCTTT
.,TRBJ1-1,.,TRBV9,CASSVKGDQMNTEAFF,TGTGCCAGCAGCGTTAAAGGGGATCAAATGAACACTGAAGCTTTCTTT
.,TRBJ2-1,TRBD2,TRBV6-2/TRBV6-3,CASSSGLAGSNEQFF,TGTGCCAGCAGTTCCGGACTAGCGGGAAGCAATGAGCAGTTCTTC
.,TRBJ2-7,.,TRBV2,CASSETTGFGEQYF,TGTGCCAGCAGTGAAACCACAGGGTTCGGCGAGCAGTACTTC
.,TRBJ1-2,.,TRBV2,CASQKDRNYGYTF,TGTGCCAGCCAAAAAGACAGAAACTATGGCTACACCTTC
.,TRBJ1-2,TRBD1,TRBV14,CASSRDRYGYTF,TGTGCCAGCAGCCGGGACAGGTACGGCTACACCTTC
few,TRBJ1-2,.,TRBV5-1,CASSLSTGNGYTF,TGCGCCAGCAGCTTGAGTACGGGAAACGGCTACACCTTC
.,TRBJ2-1,.,TRBV7-2,CASSIYSGEQFF,TGTGCCAGCAGTATATATAGTGGTGAGCAGTTCTTC
once,TRBJ2-1,TRBD2,TRBV11-2,CASSLGLAGGPFSNEQFF,TGTGCCAGCAGCTTAGGGCTAGCGGGAGGGCCGTTCTCCAATGAGCAGTTCTTC
.,TRBJ2-2,TRBD1,TRBV6-5,CASSYSWTGFTGELFF,TGTGCCAGCAGTTACTCGTGGACAGGTTTCACCGGGGAGCTGTTTTTT
once,TRBJ1-1,TRBD1,TRBV7-8,CASSYRTGTNTEAFF,TGTGCCAGCAGCTACCGGACAGGAACCAACACTGAAGCTTTCTTT
.,TRBJ1-4,TRBD1,TRBV7-6,CASSYQARDRGISEKLFF,TGTGCCAGCAGCTATCAAGCACGGGACAGGGGAATCAGTGAAAAACTGTTTTTT
.,TRBJ1-4,.,TRBV14,CASSQDQGSGEKLFF,TGTGCCAGCAGCCAAGATCAGGGATCGGGTGAAAAACTGTTTTTT
few,TRBJ1-4,TRBD1,TRBV7-6,CASSLSSGGHEKLFF,TGTGCCAGCAGCTTAAGTTCAGGGGGCCATGAAAAACTGTTTTTT